This is a list of T cell receptor beta chains from one sample in a study of identical twins. TCRdb passed the 5' RACE reads through MiXCR, listing each CDR3 protein once. This repertoire shows 310,000 or so distinct CDR3 sequences, 8% to 9% found once; its top ten account for more than 2%. The data were also submitted as part of a second study, on yellow fever vaccine responses in identical twins.

Sequencing was performed on memory (CD45RO+) T cells sorted from blood. The source is a woman between 18 and 29 years old in good health. The CDR3 runs from the conserved cysteine through the conserved F or W.

j_call: TRBJ1-1; v_call: TRBV12-3/TRBV12-4; cdr3_aa: CASSPQGTLNTEAFF
j_call: TRBJ2-7; v_call: TRBV20-1; cdr3_aa: CSARDPMRQSSYEQYF
j_call: TRBJ2-4; v_call: TRBV27; cdr3_aa: CASSLTLGLAGNIQYF
j_call: TRBJ1-4; v_call: TRBV3-1; cdr3_aa: CASSPTATNEKLFF
j_call: TRBJ2-3; v_call: TRBV29-1; cdr3_aa: CSVTSGTGITTDTQYF
j_call: TRBJ2-3; v_call: TRBV2; cdr3_aa: CASSPQGNTQYF
j_call: TRBJ2-7; v_call: TRBV3-1; cdr3_aa: CASSQRHGSGEQYF
j_call: TRBJ2-1; v_call: TRBV5-1; cdr3_aa: CASRDQRGRHEQFF
j_call: TRBJ1-6; v_call: TRBV28; cdr3_aa: CASSSQARSIFSYNSPLHF
j_call: TRBJ1-5; v_call: TRBV5-6; cdr3_aa: CASSFGTGNQPQHF
j_call: TRBJ2-5; v_call: TRBV24-1; cdr3_aa: CATSDHTLGGETQYF
j_call: TRBJ2-4; v_call: TRBV5-6; cdr3_aa: CASSLVGLAKNIQYF
j_call: TRBJ1-1; v_call: TRBV20-1; cdr3_aa: CSARQGGEPEAFF
j_call: TRBJ2-4; v_call: TRBV12-3/TRBV12-4; cdr3_aa: CASSLARQLAKNIQYF
j_call: TRBJ2-1; v_call: TRBV18; cdr3_aa: CASSRLLAGGNNEQFF
j_call: TRBJ2-4; v_call: TRBV28; cdr3_aa: CASSDEARGIQYF
j_call: TRBJ1-4; v_call: TRBV29-1; cdr3_aa: CSVGRAANEKLFF
j_call: TRBJ1-1; v_call: TRBV5-4; cdr3_aa: CASSPTLLDEQGEAFF
j_call: TRBJ2-3; v_call: TRBV24-1; cdr3_aa: CATSDRQGSTDTQYF
j_call: TRBJ2-3; v_call: TRBV10-3; cdr3_aa: CAIIFPTGQGGTDTQYF
j_call: TRBJ2-7; v_call: TRBV28; cdr3_aa: CASSFDSGRAREQYF
j_call: TRBJ2-2; v_call: TRBV20-1; cdr3_aa: CSARPGTRASTGELFF
j_call: TRBJ1-4; v_call: TRBV5-6; cdr3_aa: CASSSNPGTQREKLFF
j_call: TRBJ1-6; v_call: TRBV12-3/TRBV12-4; cdr3_aa: CASSLFRVSPLHF
j_call: TRBJ1-2; v_call: TRBV6-1; cdr3_aa: CASSPGQKRGYTF
j_call: TRBJ2-5; v_call: TRBV20-1; cdr3_aa: CSASSGTSGEETQYF
j_call: TRBJ2-6; v_call: TRBV14; cdr3_aa: CASSQGARDTNVLTF
j_call: TRBJ2-2; v_call: TRBV15; cdr3_aa: CATSRPSGLTGELFF
j_call: TRBJ1-1; v_call: TRBV5-1; cdr3_aa: CASSSQGAVGTEAFF
j_call: TRBJ1-2; v_call: TRBV28; cdr3_aa: CASNEGWGYGYTF
j_call: TRBJ2-3; v_call: TRBV3-1; cdr3_aa: CASSRSTPIYTQYF
j_call: TRBJ2-2; v_call: TRBV28; cdr3_aa: CASSFPRDTGELFF
j_call: TRBJ1-6; v_call: TRBV28; cdr3_aa: CASSLMAAYNSPLHF
j_call: TRBJ2-2; v_call: TRBV11-2; cdr3_aa: CASSSSRNTGELFF
j_call: TRBJ1-6; v_call: TRBV5-6; cdr3_aa: CASSPGQGARSPLHF
j_call: TRBJ2-2; v_call: TRBV6-1; cdr3_aa: CASSPDRATGELFF
j_call: TRBJ2-1; v_call: TRBV20-1; cdr3_aa: CSARTEEYNEQFF
j_call: TRBJ1-1; v_call: TRBV5-6; cdr3_aa: CASSSTYRESAEAFF
j_call: TRBJ2-2; v_call: TRBV18; cdr3_aa: CASSPTKWERELFF
j_call: TRBJ2-2; v_call: TRBV5-4; cdr3_aa: CASSPQDYTGELFF
j_call: TRBJ2-7; v_call: TRBV5-1; cdr3_aa: CASSLPGTGAQGEQYF
j_call: TRBJ2-7; v_call: TRBV5-6; cdr3_aa: CASSRIRVSYEQYF
j_call: TRBJ1-2; v_call: TRBV10-3; cdr3_aa: CAISEPRQTPNYGYTF
j_call: TRBJ2-3; v_call: TRBV24-1; cdr3_aa: CTTSIGSGDTQYF
j_call: TRBJ2-7; v_call: TRBV10-3; cdr3_aa: CAISEWASGSSYEQYF
j_call: TRBJ2-3; v_call: TRBV11-2; cdr3_aa: CASSASGFGLAGSGTQYF
j_call: TRBJ2-5; v_call: TRBV18; cdr3_aa: CASSQAGVETQYF